One sample yielded the 27 T cell receptor beta chains listed below, sequenced in a study of beta chain features in type 1 diabetes. TCRB transcripts that were expressed got sequenced, as all of the isolated RNA had been reverse transcribed. Sequenced by immunoSEQ multiplex PCR; TCRdb stores in-frame clones only, minus some. The sample lists more than 150,000 clones, roughly 9% seen once, with 0.7% in the top ten. Which antigens these TCRs recognize remains unknown. Study-level findings and limits: There was a moderate but significant shortening of TCRB CDR3s in all four CD4+ subsets of Type 1 diabetes patients.

Source material: central memory CD4+ T cells from blood. Receptors originate from a woman younger than 45 with type 1 diabetes.

The V gene is TRBV5-1, the J gene TRBJ1-1; no clear D gene. Trimming shortened V by 3 bases and J by 0 bases, and 15 bases separated the two germline ends. The CDR3 is made up of 16 amino acids. CDR1 and CDR2 (germline): SGHRS, YFSETQ. Here the CDR3 DNA reads TGCGCCAGCAGCTCGATAAGGCCGGGATTGAACACTGAAGCTTTCTTT. Translating gives CASSSIRPGLNTEAFF.

The CDR3 sequence is CASGLVSIEQYF. DNA for the CDR3: TGTGCTAGTGGTTTGGTATCTATCGAGCAGTACTTC. V and J are TRBV12-5 and TRBJ2-7; D is uncertain. CDR1 is LGHNT, CDR2 FRNRAP, per germline. The CDR3 runs 12 residues. Trimming shortened V by 0 bases and J by 6 bases, and 6 bases separated the two germline ends.

This clone came up a few times. This chain uses TRBV5-6 with TRBJ2-1; 8 nucleotides agree with TRBD2. Germline V lookup: CDR1 SGHDT, CDR2 YYEEEE. The ends lost 2 bases at V and 6 bases at J; junction bases unmatched: 1. The CDR3 runs 13 residues. The CDR3 here is CASSLLAVNEQFF. CDR3 bases: TGTGCCAGCAGCTTACTAGCGGTCAATGAGCAGTTCTTC.

The chain joins TRBV12-5 to TRBJ2-1; tentatively, D is TRBD1 (6 bases). Per germline, CDR1 LGHNT and CDR2 FRNRAP. The CDR3 length is 13 residues. V was pared by 0 bases and J by 10 bases, with 10 bases between. This CDR3 reads CASGLVGGIEQFF. CDR3 in DNA: TGTGCTAGTGGTTTGGTAGGGGGAATCGAGCAGTTCTTC.

V gene TRBV6-5 combines with J gene TRBJ2-1; tentative D call: TRBD1 (5 bases). Trimming removed 6 bases from V and 3 bases from J, with 12 bases in between. In germline, CDR1 is MNHEY, CDR2 SVGAGI. The length of the CDR3 is 14 residues. The CDR3, as DNA: TGTGCCAGCAGCCGTTCCCAGGGCTACAATGAGCAGTTCTTC. Its protein is CASSRSQGYNEQFF.

In its sample, this clone was seen once. V is TRBV5-4 and J is TRBJ2-7; 11 bases fit TRBD2. This CDR3 is built from 16 residues. The germline V gene has CDR1 SGHNT and CDR2 YYREEE (reference sequence). Trimming at V came to 0 bases and at J to 6 bases, leaving 8 bases not matched to a gene. CDR3 sequence reads: CASSLAASGRSLEQYF. CDR3 in DNA: TGTGCCAGCAGCTTGGCCGCTAGCGGGAGGTCTCTCGAGCAGTACTTC.

The chain is built from TRBV6-5 and TRBJ1-1; D gene ambiguous. Germline assignment: CDR1 MNHEY and CDR2 SVGAGI. The CDR3 runs to 15 residues. V lost 9 bases to trimming and J lost 1 base, with 18 bases between them. CDR3 sequence: CASGAADPQNTEAFF. The CDR3 region has the DNA TGTGCCAGTGGAGCGGCTGACCCTCAGAACACTGAAGCTTTCTTT.

V and J are TRBV6-4 and TRBJ2-6, with D unresolved. V gave up 8 bases and J gave up 0 bases, with 8 bases separating them. Looked up from germline, CDR1 is MRHNA and CDR2 is SNTAGT. The CDR3 totals 14 residues. The CDR3 DNA reads as TGTGCCAGCGGGCAGACCTCTGGGGCCAACGTCCTGACTTTC. Its translation is CASGQTSGANVLTF.

V and J are TRBV5-1 and TRBJ2-1; the match to TRBD2 covers 8 bases. The CDR3 is 17 residues long. V dropped 0 bases and J dropped 0; count of bases not matched to a gene: 5. The germline V gene encodes CDR1 SGHRS and CDR2 YFSETQ. CDR3 bases: TGCGCCAGCAGCTTGGTACTAGCGGCTAGCTCCTACAATGAGCAGTTCTTC. Translating it yields CASSLVLAASSYNEQFF.

This clone appeared a few times. V gene TRBV5-1 combines with J gene TRBJ2-7; D not resolved. The CDR3 contains 15 residues. Germline V CDR1 and CDR2: SGHRS, YFSETQ. V was pared by 4 bases and J by 3 bases, with 17 bases between. CDR3 DNA: TGCGCCAGCAGCGTTAACAGCTTCAAGGACTACGAGCAGTACTTC. This translates into CASSVNSFKDYEQYF.

This chain uses TRBV9 with TRBJ2-7; 10 bases are shared with TRBD2. The germline CDR1 and CDR2 sequences are SGDLS and YYNGEE. CDR3 size: 17 residues. J was trimmed by 5 bases and V by 0 bases; bases with no gene match: 11. CDR3 DNA: TGTGCCAGCAGCGTAGATCCCCTCGCTAGCGGGAGCGACGAGCAGTACTTC. Its protein is CASSVDPLASGSDEQYF.

In its sample, this clone was seen a few times. The chain combines TRBV7-9 with TRBJ1-2; 7 bases align to TRBD1. Germline lookup yields CDR1 SEHNR and CDR2 FQNEAQ (reference sequence). The junction had 6 bases not matched to a gene; V was cut back by 6 bases and J by 8 bases. The CDR3 is made up of 12 amino acids. The CDR3 here is CASSFDREGYTF. In DNA form, the CDR3 reads TGTGCCAGCAGTTTTGACAGGGAGGGCTACACCTTC. Supplemented by reference TRBV7-9 and TRBJ1-2, the full variable domain reads DTGVSQNPRHKITKRGQNVTFRCDPISEHNRLYWYRQTLGQGPEFLTYFQNEAQLEKSRLLSDRFSAERPKGSFSTLEIQRTEQGDSAMYLCASSFDREGYTFGSGTRLTVV.

The chain is built from TRBV9 and TRBJ2-1; a weak D match, TRBD2 (6 bases). Germline CDR1 reads SGDLS; CDR2 reads YYNGEE. Trimming cost V 3 bases and J 6 bases, with 13 bases left between them. The CDR3 is 14 amino acids. The CDR3 loop is CASSAILASNEQFF. In DNA form, the CDR3 reads TGTGCCAGCAGCGCAATTCTAGCGAGCAATGAGCAGTTCTTC.

This clone has a handful of counts. The J gene is TRBJ1-4, the V gene TRBV30; D may be TRBD1 (5 bases). V lost 4 bases and J 0 bases, leaving 9 bases between the germline ends. CDR1 and CDR2 from the germline V gene are GTSNPN and SVGIG (reference sequence). The length of the CDR3 is 14 residues. The CDR3 is CAWNKDTTNEKLFF. Here the CDR3 DNA reads TGTGCCTGGAACAAGGACACAACTAATGAAAAACTGTTTTTT.

As to this clone: A junction boundary mismatches the germline segment, possibly from a read error. The V call is TRBV7-9, the J call TRBJ1-1; tentatively, D is TRBD1 (6 bases). The germline V gene encodes CDR1 SEHNR and CDR2 FQNEAQ (reference sequence). There are 13 residues in the CDR3. CDR3 nucleotides: TGTGCCAGCAGAAGGGACACCGACACTGAAGCTCTCTTT. Protein product: CASRRDTDTEALF.

The chain combines TRBV7-8 with TRBJ2-5; 9 nucleotides agree with TRBD1. CDR3 length equals 14 residues. Germline loops: CDR1 SGHVS, CDR2 FQNEAQ. V gave up 5 bases and J gave up 1 base; unmatched junction bases: 2. Here the CDR3 DNA reads TGTGCCAGCAGCCTGGACAGGGGCCAAGAGACCCAGTACTTC. Translated, it gives CASSLDRGQETQYF.

A few counts support this clone. This rearrangement joins TRBV2 to TRBJ1-2; D is possibly TRBD1 (6 bases). The V gene lost 6 bases and the J gene lost 4 bases, with 9 bases spanning the gap. The CDR3 runs to 12 residues. Germline loops: CDR1 SNHLY, CDR2 FYNNEI. Here the CDR3 DNA reads TGTGCCAGCAGCTTGGACAGCTATGGCTACACCTTC. This sequence encodes CASSLDSYGYTF.

This clone was detected ten times or more. The chain joins TRBV4-1 to TRBJ2-1; 12 nucleotides match TRBD2. The CDR3 loop spans 15 amino acids. J gave up 7 bases and V 6 bases, and 7 bases lay outside the gene matches. Germline V lookup: CDR1 MGHRA, CDR2 YSYEKL. The DNA of the CDR3 is TGCGCCAGCAGGTCGGGACTAGCGGGCGGGAATGAGCAGTTCTTC. It yields the protein CASRSGLAGGNEQFF.

This clone has a handful of counts. The DNA of the CDR3 is TGTGCCAGCAACGGGGGATCAATTCAAGAGACCCAGTACTTC. Protein: CASNGGSIQETQYF. The chain has TRBV6-1 and TRBJ2-5; maybe TRBD2 (6 bases). Germline values: CDR1 MNHNS, CDR2 SASEGT. V lost 7 bases and J lost 2, with 14 bases in between. This CDR3 has 14 amino acids.

This sequence joins TRBV6-5 and TRBJ1-1, with D possibly matching TRBD1 (6 bases). Trimming removed 6 bases from V and 8 bases from J, with 19 bases in between. The CDR3 runs 14 residues. In germline, CDR1 is MNHEY, CDR2 SVGAGI. CDR3 sequence (DNA): TGTGCCAGCAGACGTGGGTATACAGGGATCGAAGCTTTCTTT. Translation gives CASRRGYTGIEAFF.

Here the CDR3 reads CASSQLPTARDCEQYF. For the CDR3, the DNA is TGCGCCAGCAGTCAATTACCGACGGCTCGAGACTGCGAGCAGTACTTC. J is TRBJ2-7 and V is TRBV23-1; D unclear. TRBV23-1 counts as an open reading frame of uncertain function. The CDR3 is made up of 16 amino acids. Trimming removed 1 base from V and 6 bases from J, with 19 bases in between.

The chain joins TRBV4-2 to TRBJ2-4; 15 positions match TRBD2. The V and J ends lost 2 bases and 9 bases, in that order; junction bases with no gene match: 14. The CDR3 has 19 residues. The V gene's germline CDR1 is LGHNA and CDR2 YNFKEQ. CDR3 in amino acids: CASSQYVIGTSGRLVIQYF. The CDR3 bases are TGTGCCAGCAGCCAATACGTTATAGGGACTAGCGGGAGGTTGGTCATTCAGTACTTC.

The CDR3 region is CASSFQTGDTQYF. CDR3 in DNA: TGTGCCAGCAGCTTCCAAACGGGGGATACGCAGTATTTT. This chain uses TRBV7-3 with TRBJ2-3; a possible D gene is TRBD2 (5 bases). V lost 3 bases, J lost 6 bases, and 10 bases lay in between. The length of the CDR3 is 13 residues. CDR1 is SGHTA, CDR2 FQGTGA, per germline.

The rearrangement uses TRBV2 and TRBJ1-1; D might be TRBD1 (6 bases). Trimming took off 7 bases at V and 5 bases at J, with 14 bases between the two ends. Germline-derived CDR1 and CDR2 are SNHLY and FYNNEI. CDR3 length: 13 amino acids. DNA of the CDR3: TGTGCCAGCACCAGCACAGGGATAACTGAAGCTTTCTTT. Translation gives CASTSTGITEAFF. Combining the CDR3 with reference TRBV2 and TRBJ1-1 gives the whole variable domain EPEVTQTPSHQVTQMGQEVILRCVPISNHLYFYWYRQILGQKVEFLVSFYNNEISEKSEIFDDQFSVERPDGSNFTLKIRSTKLEDSAMYFCASTSTGITEAFFGQGTRLTVV.

The chain has TRBV7-9 and TRBJ2-2; possibly TRBD2 for D (6 bases). Germline CDR1 and CDR2: SEHNR and FQNEAQ (reference sequence). Trimming pared 2 bases from V and 6 bases from J, leaving 16 bases between. This CDR3 comprises 16 residues. The CDR3 DNA reads TGTGCCAGCAGCTTACGGGCAGGGAGGCCCGCCGGGGAGCTGTTTTTT. It specifies CASSLRAGRPAGELFF.

This clone came up many times. CDR3 loop: CASSPGHEIYGYTF. As DNA, the CDR3 is TGTGCCAGCAGCCCCGGACACGAGATTTATGGCTACACCTTC. The chain couples TRBV7-9 to TRBJ1-2; possible D gene TRBD1, 5 bases. CDR1 and CDR2 from the germline V gene are SEHNR and FQNEAQ (reference sequence). This CDR3 region has 14 residues. Trimming cost V 5 bases and J 5 bases, with 15 bases left between them. Looking up the rest from reference TRBV7-9 and TRBJ1-2 gives the full variable domain: DTGVSQNPRHKITKRGQNVTFRCDPISEHNRLYWYRQTLGQGPEFLTYFQNEAQLEKSRLLSDRFSAERPKGSFSTLEIQRTEQGDSAMYLCASSPGHEIYGYTFGSGTRLTVV.

This sequence joins TRBV19 and TRBJ2-5; 7 bases are shared with TRBD2. Per the germline V gene, CDR1 is LNHDA and CDR2 is SQIVND (reference sequence). V shed 6 bases and J 4 bases; nucleotides not matched to a gene: 2. The CDR3 runs to 12 residues. CDR3 residues: CASSGGRETQYF. CDR3 nucleotides: TGTGCCAGTAGCGGCGGGAGAGAGACCCAGTACTTC.